Each of the 7 T cell receptor beta chains below was sequenced from the same sample in a study of OX40 agonist ivuxolimab in advanced cancers. Assay used: immunoSEQ multiplex PCR; TCRdb lists only in-frame clones, some missing. The sample has 100,000 or so clones; around nine tenths are singletons. The input for sequencing was CD4+ or CD8+ T cells sorted from blood, taken in a trial of the OX40 agonist ivuxolimab. The receptors here all came from an adult with an advanced solid tumor such as melanoma, head and neck, liver or kidney cancer.

For this clone: This sample also contains other DNA sequences that code for the same CDR3. J is TRBJ1-1 and V is TRBV29-1, with 7 bases aligning to TRBD1. Germline CDR1 is SQVTM and CDR2 is ANQGSEA. Losses at the gene ends were 5 bases for V and 3 bases for J; bases not matched to a gene: 6. The CDR3 runs to 13 residues. CDR3 sequence (DNA): TGCAGCGTTAGACAGGGCGGGGACACTGAAGCTTTCTTT. Protein product: CSVRQGGDTEAFF. Filled out from reference TRBV29-1 and TRBJ1-1, the complete variable domain reads SAVISQKPSRDICQRGTSLTIQCQVDSQVTMMFWYRQQPGQSLTLIATANQGSEATYESGFVIDKFPISRPNLTFSTLTVSNMSPEDSSIYLCSVRQGGDTEAFFGQGTRLTVV.

V is TRBV7-9 and J is TRBJ2-5; D remains ambiguous. V shed 3 bases and J shed 5 bases, with 13 bases lying between them. The CDR3 extends over 14 amino acids. Germline CDR1 reads SEHNR; CDR2 reads FQNEAQ (reference sequence). This chain's CDR3 is CASSLGTWGETQYF. CDR3 sequence (DNA): TGTGCCAGCAGCTTGGGCACGTGGGGTGAGACCCAGTACTTC.

This clone was observed once. The V gene is TRBV10-3, the J gene TRBJ2-7, with 7 positions matching TRBD2. The CDR3 consists of 14 residues. The germline gives CDR1 ENHRY, CDR2 SYGVKD. V lost 2 bases and J lost 5; bases outside the gene matches: 6. The DNA of the CDR3 is TGTGCCATCAGTGAGCGGGAGGCTTCGGACGAGCAGTACTTC. The encoded protein is CAISEREASDEQYF.

This sequence joins TRBV6-5 and TRBJ2-7, with TRBD2 as a possible D gene (5 bases). The ends were cut back, 0 bases at V and 0 bases at J, with 9 bases in the middle. CDR3 size: 15 residues. Germline assignment: CDR1 MNHEY and CDR2 SVGAGI. The CDR3, as DNA: TGTGCCAGCAGTTACTCTTCCGGGGACTCCTACGAGCAGTACTTC. The encoded protein is CASSYSSGDSYEQYF.

This rearrangement joins TRBV28 to TRBJ1-1; a weak D match, TRBD1 (5 bases). Germline assignment: CDR1 MDHEN and CDR2 SYDVKM. Trimming cost V 2 bases and J 8 bases, with 9 bases left between them. The CDR3 runs to 12 residues. CDR3 protein: CASSLGAVEAFF. The CDR3 DNA is TGTGCCAGCAGTTTAGGGGCGGTAGAAGCTTTCTTT.

The rearrangement uses TRBV5-1 and TRBJ1-6, with 8 bases identical to TRBD1. V trimming: 0 bases; J trimming: 10 bases; junction bases outside the gene matches: 9. The length of the CDR3 is 16 residues. Per germline, CDR1 SGHRS and CDR2 YFSETQ. The CDR3 is CASSLGQGALESPLHF. The CDR3 DNA reads as TGCGCCAGCAGCTTGGGGCAGGGGGCCCTTGAGTCACCCCTCCACTTT.

Only one count was recorded for this clone. The CDR3 DNA sequence: TGTGCCAGCACCCTGTACGGGACGGAGAATGAAAAACTGTTTTTT. Translating it yields CASTLYGTENEKLFF. This sequence joins TRBV6-1 and TRBJ1-4; D might be TRBD1 (5 bases). This CDR3 has 15 residues. V was clipped by 7 bases and J by 5 bases, with 17 bases between them. Germline CDR1 reads MNHNS; CDR2 reads SASEGT.